Below are 7 T cell receptor beta chains sequenced from a single sample in a study of technical replicates of blood from a handful of donors. TCRdb's table, derived via immunoSEQ multiplex PCR, lists solely in-frame clones and lacks some. This table holds tens of thousands of clones, 95% found once. The material sequenced was T cells isolated from PBMCs. All receptors come from a human donor in good health.

This chain links TRBV2 with TRBJ2-7; D call uncertain. Germline CDR1 SNHLY, CDR2 FYNNEI. CDR3 length: 14 residues. Trimming stripped 4 bases from V and 3 bases from J, with 13 bases between. The CDR3 spells CASSVPRTDYEQYF. Written as DNA, the CDR3 is TGTGCCAGCAGTGTACCCAGAACCGACTACGAGCAGTACTTC.

The chain has TRBV28 and TRBJ1-2; D unclear. CDR3 length: 14 residues. V lost 4 bases to trimming and J lost 0 bases, with 9 bases between them. From germline, CDR1 is MDHEN and CDR2 SYDVKM. CDR3 bases: TGTGCCAGCAGTTCGGGTGTTGCTAACTATGGCTACACCTTC. This gives the protein CASSSGVANYGYTF.

The CDR3 sequence is CASSDRVPTDTQYF. The CDR3 bases are TGTGCCAGCAGCGATCGGGTACCCACAGATACGCAGTATTTT. The chain joins TRBV9 to TRBJ2-3; D is unclear. The V and J ends lost 3 bases and 2 bases respectively, with 10 bases between them. The CDR3 consists of 14 residues. Germline CDR1 is SGDLS and CDR2 is YYNGEE.

This clone was detected only once. The rearrangement links TRBV9 to TRBJ1-5; D remains ambiguous. Germline CDR1 and CDR2: SGDLS and YYNGEE. This CDR3 region has 14 residues. Trimming stripped 4 bases from V and 0 bases from J, with 8 bases between. The CDR3 sequence: CASSSTTSNQPQHF. Here the CDR3 DNA reads TGTGCCAGCAGCTCGACAACTAGCAATCAGCCCCAGCATTTT.

J is TRBJ1-4 and V is TRBV7-2, with TRBD1 matching over 11 bases. Germline V gives CDR1 SGHTA, CDR2 FQGNSA. This CDR3 spans 16 amino acids. V lost 5 bases, J lost 7 bases, and 9 bases stayed unmatched. The CDR3 region is CASSGTRTGGVEKLFF. DNA for the CDR3: TGTGCCAGCAGCGGCACTCGGACAGGGGGCGTTGAAAAACTGTTTTTT.

The chain employs TRBV19 and TRBJ2-2, with 12 bases aligning to TRBD2. The CDR3 runs to 18 residues. Germline CDR1 is LNHDA and CDR2 is SQIVND (reference sequence). J gave up 4 bases and V 1 base, and 7 bases lay outside the gene matches. DNA for the CDR3: TGTGCCAGTAGTATAGGTCTAGCGGGAGGGCTCACCACCGGGGAGCTGTTTTTT. This codes for CASSIGLAGGLTTGELFF.

The V and J genes are TRBV27 and TRBJ1-2; possibly TRBD1 for D (6 bases). Trimming removed 10 bases from V and 2 bases from J, with 17 bases in between. Germline V gene data show CDR1 as MNHEY and CDR2 as SMNVEV (reference sequence). This CDR3 region has 14 residues. CDR3 in amino acids: CATKYRENNYGYTF. The CDR3 DNA is TGTGCCACCAAATACAGGGAGAACAACTATGGCTACACCTTC.